This T cell receptor (beta chain) originates from a study of cytomegalovirus exposure and HLA in healthy donors. General study results and limits: HLA alleles showed associations with 15,000 to 20,000 TCR beta sequences in a later analysis, at a 0.05 false discovery rate. Reports indicated that the classifier achieved high specificity and sensitivity in diagnosing cytomegalovirus status. The authors later found HLA-associated TCR beta chains more clonally expanded than equally common others. The likely origin of a cluster of highly shared sequence variants was a sequencing artifact.

PCR used 60 Vbeta primers and 13 Jbeta primers. Sequenced by immunoSEQ multiplex PCR; TCRdb stores in-frame clones only, minus some. The sample lists approximately 160,000 clones, 68% occurring once. Unmatched junction bases numbered 13, after V lost 2 bases and J lost 3 bases. Per the germline V gene, CDR1 is SGHRS and CDR2 is YFSETQ. This CDR3 contains 20 residues. Worth noting for this clone: The target antigen is unknown.

The specimen sequenced was PBMCs. The sequence was obtained from a middle-aged man in good health and CMV-seronegative. The chain is built from TRBV5-1 and TRBJ2-3; 15 nucleotides match TRBD2. CDR3 in amino acids: CASSLIPWTSGGAVTDTQYF. The CDR3, as DNA: TGCGCCAGCAGCTTAATACCATGGACTAGCGGGGGGGCCGTAACAGATACGCAGTATTTT.